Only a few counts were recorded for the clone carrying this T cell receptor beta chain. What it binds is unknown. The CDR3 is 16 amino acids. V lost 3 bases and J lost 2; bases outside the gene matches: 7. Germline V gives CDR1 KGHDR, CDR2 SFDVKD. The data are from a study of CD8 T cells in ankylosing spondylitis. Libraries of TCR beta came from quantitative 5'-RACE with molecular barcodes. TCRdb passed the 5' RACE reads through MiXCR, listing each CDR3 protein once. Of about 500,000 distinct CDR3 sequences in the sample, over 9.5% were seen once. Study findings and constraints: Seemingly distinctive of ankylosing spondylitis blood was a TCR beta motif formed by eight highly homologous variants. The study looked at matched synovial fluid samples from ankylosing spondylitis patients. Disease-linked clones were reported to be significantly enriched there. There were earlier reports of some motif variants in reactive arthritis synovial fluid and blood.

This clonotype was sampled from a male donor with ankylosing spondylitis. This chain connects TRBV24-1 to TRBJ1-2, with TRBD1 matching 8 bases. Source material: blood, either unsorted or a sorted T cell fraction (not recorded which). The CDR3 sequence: CATSDTGQDPNYGYTF. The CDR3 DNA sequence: TGTGCCACCAGTGATACGGGACAGGATCCCAACTATGGCTACACCTTC.